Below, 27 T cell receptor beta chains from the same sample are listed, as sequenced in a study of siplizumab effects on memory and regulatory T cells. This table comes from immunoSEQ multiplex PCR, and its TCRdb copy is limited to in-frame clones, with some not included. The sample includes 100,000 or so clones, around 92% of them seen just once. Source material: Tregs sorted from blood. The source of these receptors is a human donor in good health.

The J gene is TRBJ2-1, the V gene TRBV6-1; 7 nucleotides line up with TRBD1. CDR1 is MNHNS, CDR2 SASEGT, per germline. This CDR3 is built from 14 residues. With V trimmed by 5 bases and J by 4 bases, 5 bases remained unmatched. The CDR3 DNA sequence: TGTGCCAGCAGTCCCGGGACAGCTTACAATGAGCAGTTCTTC. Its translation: CASSPGTAYNEQFF.

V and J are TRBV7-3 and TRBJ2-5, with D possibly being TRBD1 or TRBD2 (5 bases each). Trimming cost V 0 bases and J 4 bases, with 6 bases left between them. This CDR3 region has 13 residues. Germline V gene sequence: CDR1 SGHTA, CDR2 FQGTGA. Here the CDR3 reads CASSLTGGETQYF. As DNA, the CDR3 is TGTGCCAGCAGCTTAACTGGGGGAGAGACCCAGTACTTC.

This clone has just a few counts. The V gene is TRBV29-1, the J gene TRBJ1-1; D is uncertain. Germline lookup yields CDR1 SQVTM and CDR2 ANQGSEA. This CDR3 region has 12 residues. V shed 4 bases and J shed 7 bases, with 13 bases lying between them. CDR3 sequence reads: CSVVEWGSEAFF. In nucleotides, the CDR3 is TGCAGCGTTGTCGAGTGGGGTAGTGAAGCTTTCTTT.

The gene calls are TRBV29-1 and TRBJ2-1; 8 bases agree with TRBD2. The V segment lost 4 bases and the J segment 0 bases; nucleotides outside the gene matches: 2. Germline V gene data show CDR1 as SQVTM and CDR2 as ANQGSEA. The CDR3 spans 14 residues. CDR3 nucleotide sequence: TGCAGCGTTGTGAGCGGGAGCTCCTACAATGAGCAGTTCTTC. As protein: CSVVSGSSYNEQFF.

Written as DNA, the CDR3 is TGTGCCAGCAGCCGCGACAGCTCCTACGAGCAGTACTTC. The encoded protein is CASSRDSSYEQYF. This chain connects TRBV7-3 to TRBJ2-7; TRBD1 is a possible D gene (5 bases). The CDR3 extends over 13 amino acids. CDR1 SGHTA and CDR2 FQGTGA come from the germline V gene. V was clipped by 5 bases and J by 0 bases, with 8 bases between them.

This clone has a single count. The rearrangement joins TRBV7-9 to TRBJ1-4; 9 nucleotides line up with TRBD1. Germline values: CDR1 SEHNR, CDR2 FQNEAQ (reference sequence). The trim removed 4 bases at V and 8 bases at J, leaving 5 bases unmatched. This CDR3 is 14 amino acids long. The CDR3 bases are TGTGCCAGCAGCTCCACAGGGGGCGGGGAAAAACTGTTTTTT. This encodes CASSSTGGGEKLFF.

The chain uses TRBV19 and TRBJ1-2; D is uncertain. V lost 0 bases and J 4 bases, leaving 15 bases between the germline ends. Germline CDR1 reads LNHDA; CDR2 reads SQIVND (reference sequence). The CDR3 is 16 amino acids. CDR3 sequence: CASSIEARPLAYGYTF. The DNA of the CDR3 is TGTGCCAGTAGTATAGAGGCCAGGCCATTGGCCTATGGCTACACCTTC.

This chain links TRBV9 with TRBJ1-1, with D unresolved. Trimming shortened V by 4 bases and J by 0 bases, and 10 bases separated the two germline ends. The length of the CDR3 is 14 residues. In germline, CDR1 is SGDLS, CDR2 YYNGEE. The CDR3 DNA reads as TGTGCCAGCAGCTCAGGTCGGATGAACACTGAAGCTTTCTTT. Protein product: CASSSGRMNTEAFF.

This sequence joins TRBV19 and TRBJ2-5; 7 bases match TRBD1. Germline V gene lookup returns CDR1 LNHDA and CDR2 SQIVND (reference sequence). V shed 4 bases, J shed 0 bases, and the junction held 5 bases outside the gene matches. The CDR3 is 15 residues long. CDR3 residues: CASSTTQGYQETQYF. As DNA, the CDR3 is TGTGCCAGTAGTACTACACAGGGGTACCAAGAGACCCAGTACTTC. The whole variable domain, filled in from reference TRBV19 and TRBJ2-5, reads DGGITQSPKYLFRKEGQNVTLSCEQNLNHDAMYWYRQDPGQGLRLIYYSQIVNDFQKGDIAEGYSVSREKKESFPLTVTSAQKNPTAFYLCASSTTQGYQETQYFGPGTRLLVL.

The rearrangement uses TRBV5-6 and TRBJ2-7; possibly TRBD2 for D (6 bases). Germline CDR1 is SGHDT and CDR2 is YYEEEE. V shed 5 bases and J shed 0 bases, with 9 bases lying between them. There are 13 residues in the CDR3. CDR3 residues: CASRQDYSYEQYF. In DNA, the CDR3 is TGTGCCAGCAGGCAGGACTACTCCTACGAGCAGTACTTC.

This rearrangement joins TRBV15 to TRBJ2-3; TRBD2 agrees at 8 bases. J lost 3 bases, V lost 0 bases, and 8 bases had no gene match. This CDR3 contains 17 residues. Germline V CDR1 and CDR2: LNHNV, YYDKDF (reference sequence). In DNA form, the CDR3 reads TGTGCCACCAGCAGAGACCCGGGGGCGGGAGGAACAGATACGCAGTATTTT. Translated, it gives CATSRDPGAGGTDTQYF.

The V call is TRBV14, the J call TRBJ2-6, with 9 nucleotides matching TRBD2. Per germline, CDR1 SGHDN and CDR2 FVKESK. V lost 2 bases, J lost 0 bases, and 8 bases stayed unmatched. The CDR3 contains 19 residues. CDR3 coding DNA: TGTGCCAGCAGCCAACTAGCGGGGACCTACGTCTCTGGGGCCAACGTCCTGACTTTC. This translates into CASSQLAGTYVSGANVLTF.

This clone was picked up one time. For the CDR3, the DNA is TGCGCCAGCAGCTTGGACGCGGTGAACACTGAAGCTTTCTTT. This codes for CASSLDAVNTEAFF. The J gene is TRBJ1-1, the V gene TRBV5-1; D is ambiguous. Germline V gene sequence: CDR1 SGHRS, CDR2 YFSETQ. The CDR3 runs 14 residues. V lost 0 bases, J lost 0 bases, and 6 bases lay in between.

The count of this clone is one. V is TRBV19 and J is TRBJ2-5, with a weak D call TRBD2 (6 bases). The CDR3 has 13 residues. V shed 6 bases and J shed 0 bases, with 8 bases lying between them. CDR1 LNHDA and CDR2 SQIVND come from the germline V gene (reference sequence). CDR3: CASRGDYQETQYF. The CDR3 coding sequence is TGTGCCAGTAGGGGGGACTACCAAGAGACCCAGTACTTC.

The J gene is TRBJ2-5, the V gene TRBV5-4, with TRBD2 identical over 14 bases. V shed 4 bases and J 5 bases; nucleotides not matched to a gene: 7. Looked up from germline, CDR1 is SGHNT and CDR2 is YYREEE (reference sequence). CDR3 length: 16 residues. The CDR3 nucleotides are TGTGCCAGCAGCGTCGGGACTAGCGGGAGAGGGGAGACCCAGTACTTC. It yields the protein CASSVGTSGRGETQYF.

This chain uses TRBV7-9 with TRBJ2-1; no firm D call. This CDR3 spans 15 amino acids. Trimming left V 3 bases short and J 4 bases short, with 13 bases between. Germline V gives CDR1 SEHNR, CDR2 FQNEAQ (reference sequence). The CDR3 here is CASSFFINRYNEQFF. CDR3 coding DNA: TGTGCCAGCAGCTTCTTTATCAACCGGTACAATGAGCAGTTCTTC.

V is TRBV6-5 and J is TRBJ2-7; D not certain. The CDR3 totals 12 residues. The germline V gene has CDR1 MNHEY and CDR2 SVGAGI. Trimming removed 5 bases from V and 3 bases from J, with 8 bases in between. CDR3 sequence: CASSDSGYEQYF. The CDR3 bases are TGTGCCAGCAGTGATTCAGGCTACGAGCAGTACTTC.

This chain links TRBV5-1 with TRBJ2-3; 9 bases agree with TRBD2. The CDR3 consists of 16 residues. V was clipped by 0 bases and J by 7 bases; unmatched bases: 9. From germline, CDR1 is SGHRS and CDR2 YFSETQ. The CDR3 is CASSLVGLAGLNTQYF. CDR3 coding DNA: TGCGCCAGCAGCTTGGTTGGGCTAGCGGGATTAAATACGCAGTATTTT.

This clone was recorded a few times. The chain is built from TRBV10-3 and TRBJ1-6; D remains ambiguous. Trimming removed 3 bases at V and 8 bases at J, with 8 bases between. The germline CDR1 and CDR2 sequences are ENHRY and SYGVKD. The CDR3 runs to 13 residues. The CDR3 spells CAISDKGDSPLHF. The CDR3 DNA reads TGTGCCATCAGTGACAAGGGCGATTCACCCCTCCACTTT.

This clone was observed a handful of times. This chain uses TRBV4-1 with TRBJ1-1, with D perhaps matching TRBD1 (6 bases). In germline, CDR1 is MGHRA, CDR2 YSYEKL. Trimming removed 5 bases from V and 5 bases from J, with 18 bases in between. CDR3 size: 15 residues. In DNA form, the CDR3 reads TGCGCCAGCAGCGATCTACAGGGAAGAAGAACTGAAGCTTTCTTT. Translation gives CASSDLQGRRTEAFF.

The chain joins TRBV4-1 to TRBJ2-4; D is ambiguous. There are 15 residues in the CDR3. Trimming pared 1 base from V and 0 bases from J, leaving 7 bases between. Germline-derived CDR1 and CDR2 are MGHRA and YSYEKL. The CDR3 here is CASSQAELAKNIQYF. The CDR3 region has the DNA TGCGCCAGCAGCCAAGCCGAGTTAGCCAAAAACATTCAGTACTTC.

The CDR3 nucleotides are TGTGCCAGCAGCTTAGATGGGGCAGGGGCCTACGAGCAGTACTTC. The encoded protein is CASSLDGAGAYEQYF. The chain joins TRBV11-2 to TRBJ2-7; D perhaps matches TRBD1 (6 bases). Germline values: CDR1 SGHAT, CDR2 FQNNGV. Trimming shortened V by 0 bases and J by 2 bases, and 11 bases separated the two germline ends. This CDR3 region has 15 residues.

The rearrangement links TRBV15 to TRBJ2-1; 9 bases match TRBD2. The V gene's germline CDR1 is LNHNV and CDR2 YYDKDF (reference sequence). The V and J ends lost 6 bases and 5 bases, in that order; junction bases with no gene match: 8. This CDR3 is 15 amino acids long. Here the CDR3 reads CATRKIAGVNNEQFF. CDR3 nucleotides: TGTGCCACCAGAAAAATAGCGGGAGTTAACAATGAGCAGTTCTTC.

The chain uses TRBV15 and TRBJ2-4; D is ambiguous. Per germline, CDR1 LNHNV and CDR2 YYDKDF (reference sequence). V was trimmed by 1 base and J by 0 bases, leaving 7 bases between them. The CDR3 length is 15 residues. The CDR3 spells CATSRVTLAKNIQYF. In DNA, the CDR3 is TGTGCCACCAGCAGAGTTACCCTAGCCAAAAACATTCAGTACTTC.

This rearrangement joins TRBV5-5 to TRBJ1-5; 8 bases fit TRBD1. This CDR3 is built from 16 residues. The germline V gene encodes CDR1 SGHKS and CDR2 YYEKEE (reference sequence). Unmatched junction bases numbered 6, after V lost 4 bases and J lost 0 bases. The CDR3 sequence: CASSVDRGHSNQPQHF. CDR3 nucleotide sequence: TGTGCCAGCAGCGTAGACAGGGGACATAGCAATCAGCCCCAGCATTTT. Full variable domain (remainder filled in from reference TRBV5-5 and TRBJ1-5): DAGVTQSPTHLIKTRGQQVTLRCSPISGHKSVSWYQQVLGQGPQFIFQYYEKEERGRGNFPDRFSARQFPNYSSELNVNALLLGDSALYLCASSVDRGHSNQPQHFGDGTRLSIL.

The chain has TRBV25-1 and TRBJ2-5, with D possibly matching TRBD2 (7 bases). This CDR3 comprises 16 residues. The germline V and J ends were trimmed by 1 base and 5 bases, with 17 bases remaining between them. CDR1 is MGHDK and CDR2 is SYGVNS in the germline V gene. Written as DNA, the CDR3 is TGTGCCAGCAGTGAATTGGGGGGGGCCGCCAGGGAGACCCAGTACTTC. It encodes CASSELGGAARETQYF.

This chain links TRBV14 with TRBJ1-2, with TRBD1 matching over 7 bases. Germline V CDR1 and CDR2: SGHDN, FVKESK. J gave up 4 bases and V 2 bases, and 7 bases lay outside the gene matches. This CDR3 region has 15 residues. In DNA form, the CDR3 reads TGTGCCAGCAGCCAAACCTCGACAGGGTCCTATGGCTACACCTTC. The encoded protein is CASSQTSTGSYGYTF.